This T cell receptor beta chain was captured in a study of T cell changes during pregnancy in multiple sclerosis. TCRdb keeps only in-frame clones here, not all; method: immunoSEQ multiplex PCR. The data show approximately 110,000 clones, roughly nine tenths seen once. Germline assignment: CDR1 SGDLS and CDR2 YYNGEE. The CDR3 is 16 amino acids. Trimming cost V 4 bases and J 0 bases, with 14 bases left between them. The sequence came from a female donor with multiple sclerosis, enrolled in a pregnancy study. J is TRBJ2-1 and V is TRBV9; a weak D match, TRBD2 (7 bases). Source: peripheral blood, taken in the third trimester of pregnancy. The CDR3 sequence: CASSLEGGGSYNEQFF. The CDR3 DNA sequence: TGTGCCAGCAGCCTCGAGGGGGGGGGCTCCTACAATGAGCAGTTCTTC.